These 2 T cell receptor beta chains came from one sample sequenced in a study of cytomegalovirus exposure and HLA in healthy donors. PCR involved 60 Vbeta and 13 Jbeta primers. TCRdb's copy holds only in-frame clones and misses some; the assay was immunoSEQ multiplex PCR. Counted here are some 150,000 clones, around 82% occurring once; the ten biggest clones make up about 6.1%. The sequenced sample consisted of PBMCs. All receptors come from a woman aged 50 to 60 in good health and CMV-seropositive.

The table lists this clone with a count of one. This chain links TRBV5-4 with TRBJ2-7, with 10 bases identical to TRBD1. V was pared by 4 bases and J by 5 bases, with 6 bases of the junction left unmatched. CDR3 length: 14 residues. CDR1 and CDR2 from the germline V gene are SGHNT and YYREEE (reference sequence). CDR3 in DNA: TGTGCCAGCAGCCCTGGACAGGGGGTCCACGAGCAGTACTTC. Translating it yields CASSPGQGVHEQYF.

This sequence joins TRBV4-1 and TRBJ2-1; 10 nucleotides match TRBD1. Unmatched junction bases numbered 3, after V lost 1 base and J lost 6 bases. Germline V gene lookup returns CDR1 MGHRA and CDR2 YSYEKL. The CDR3 length is 15 residues. CDR3 in amino acids: CASSQGQGAINEQFF. Written as DNA, the CDR3 is TGCGCCAGCAGCCAAGGACAGGGGGCAATCAATGAGCAGTTCTTC.